The source of this T cell receptor (beta chain) is a study of blood T cell repertoires in COVID-19. The wider study: Sites across the United States, Italy and Spain contributed samples from acute and convalescent COVID-19. Nucleic acid was either cDNA or gDNA, and it came from T cells, B-cell-depleted T cells, or PBMCs.

Authors' analysis steps: From reference gene primer amplification, estimates of nucleated cell counts were derived. TCRdb keeps only in-frame clones here, not all; method: immunoSEQ multiplex PCR. V and J calls plus clone size are reproduced from that table; the DNA served to infer D and trimming. The sample yields about 26,000 clones, around 82% seen once. V shed 9 bases and J 3 bases; nucleotides not matched to a gene: 7. Germline CDR1 MDHEN, CDR2 SYDVKM. This CDR3 region has 14 residues. This TCR came from a human donor in a cohort sampled during active COVID-19. Sequenced material: peripheral blood. This chain connects TRBV28 to TRBJ2-1; 8 nucleotides line up with TRBD2. The CDR3 region is CASREAGVYNEQFF. The CDR3 DNA reads TGTGCCAGTCGGGAAGCGGGAGTCTACAATGAGCAGTTCTTC. Drawing the rest from reference TRBV28 and TRBJ2-1, the complete variable domain is DVKVTQSSRYLVKRTGEKVFLECVQDMDHENMFWYRQDPGLGLRLIYFSYDVKMKEKGDIPEGYSVSREKKERFSLILESASTNQTSMYLCASREAGVYNEQFFGPGTRLTVL.